Sequencing of this TCR beta chain was carried out in a study of T cell responses to AZD1222 COVID-19 vaccine. Study-level points and caveats: The donors showed a predominance of white British ancestry and of females, with possible underestimation of clonal diversity. Unmutated variant regions are reportedly targeted by nearly half of spike-specific TCRs. After the peak T cell response, and only then, were repertoires sampled.

On this clone: As yet, its antigen is unknown.

Method: immunoSEQ multiplex PCR; TCRdb's copy keeps in-frame clones and lacks some. The sample includes 150,000 to 190,000 clones, over 90% of them seen just once. This CDR3 comprises 15 residues. Looked up from germline, CDR1 is MNHEY and CDR2 is SVGAGI. The V gene end was trimmed by 6 bases and the J gene end by 7 bases; junction bases not matched to a gene: 10. The receptor comes from an adult who received the AZD1222 COVID-19 vaccine. The chain has TRBV6-5 and TRBJ1-3; 9 bases are a match to TRBD1. This material consisted of peripheral blood, taken 28 days after the second AZD1222 dose. CDR3 in DNA: TGTGCCAGCAGCCGGGACAGGGCGTTTGGGAACACCATATATTTT. This encodes CASSRDRAFGNTIYF.